This T cell receptor beta chain was sequenced for a study of memory CD8 T cells in hepatitis C reinfection. Overall study: A couple of donors cleared primary HCV but became chronic after reinfection. Samples before reinfection came 55 to 20 weeks prior to detection.

Data came from immunoSEQ multiplex PCR; TCRdb stores just in-frame clones and leaves some out. The repertoire includes approximately 50,000 clones, roughly 89% of them detected once, and 0.95% to 1.1% sits in the top ten. Time point defined: pre-reinfection, 55 to 20 weeks before reinfection detection. The sorted cells went straight to TCR sequencing with no prior in vitro expansion. Per the germline V gene, CDR1 is SQVTM and CDR2 is ANQGSEA. This CDR3 contains 13 residues. Trimming shortened V by 3 bases and J by 0 bases, and 8 bases separated the two germline ends. J is TRBJ1-2 and V is TRBV29-1; D is ambiguous. The clonotype comes from a young man with hepatitis C virus infection. Sample: naive CD8+ T cells sorted from blood. This chain's CDR3 is CSVDPESNYGYTF. The CDR3 coding sequence is TGCAGCGTTGACCCAGAATCTAACTATGGCTACACCTTC.